The 21 T cell receptor beta chains given below trace back to one sample, sequenced in a study of identical twins (TCRdb year 2016). To prepare the library, 5' RACE was applied. Data came from an Illumina HiSeq 2000. TCRdb reran the public reads through fastp at Q25 and MiXCR, keeping productive beta chains. Every entry covers one CDR3 protein and lists the most common genes and DNA from its rows. The sample table holds approximately 1.8 million distinct CDR3 sequences, of which less than 40% were seen once. Around 0.3% of the sample comes from the top ten. The material sequenced was cord blood. The receptors were gathered from a newborn girl in good health.

Here the CDR3 reads CASSQVRLAGDNNEQYF. DNA of the CDR3: TGCGCCAGCAGCCAAGTAAGACTAGCGGGAGATAACAATGAGCAGTACTTC. V gene TRBV4-1 combines with J gene TRBJ2-1; TRBD2 aligns across 12 bases. The closer fit of TRBJ2-7 to the DNA end suggests the J call may be wrong. In germline, CDR1 is MGHRA, CDR2 YSYEKL. This CDR3 is built from 17 residues.

V is TRBV2 and J is TRBJ2-2; TRBD1 aligns across 7 bases. Germline V CDR1 and CDR2: SNHLY, FYNNEI. Trimming took 5 bases from V and 3 from J; bases not matched to a gene: 6. CDR3 length: 15 residues. CDR3 loop: CASSTQGSDTGELFF. Written as DNA, the CDR3 is TGTGCCAGCAGTACACAGGGGTCGGACACCGGGGAGCTGTTTTTT.

There are a few counts of this clonotype. The V call is TRBV5-1, the J call TRBJ2-1; D possibly matches TRBD1 or TRBD2 (5 bases each). Germline V lookup: CDR1 SGHRS, CDR2 YFSETQ. The CDR3 covers 15 residues. The V and J ends lost 3 bases and 0 bases respectively, with 10 bases between them. As DNA, the CDR3 is TGCGCCAGCAGCTGGGGACGGAGCTCCTACAATGAGCAGTTCTTC. It translates to CASSWGRSSYNEQFF.

This clonotype occurred a few times. This sequence joins TRBV20-1 and TRBJ1-4; no clear D. V was shortened by 1 base and J by 0 bases, with 3 bases between the two germline ends. The germline CDR1 and CDR2 sequences are DFQATT and SNEGSKA (reference sequence). The CDR3 totals 13 residues. CDR3 sequence: CSARAPTNEKLFF. The CDR3 region has the DNA TGCAGTGCTAGAGCCCCAACTAATGAAAAACTGTTTTTT.

This clonotype occurred a few times. The V and J genes are TRBV29-1 and TRBJ2-5; unclear D gene. The CDR3 runs 14 residues. V was pared by 0 bases and J by 11 bases, with 19 bases between. The germline CDR1 and CDR2 sequences are SQVTM and ANQGSEA. CDR3 region: CSVEDLDLSREQYF. In nucleotides, the CDR3 is TGCAGCGTTGAAGATCTTGATCTCAGTCGTGAGCAGTACTTC. Using reference TRBV29-1 and TRBJ2-5 for the parts outside the CDR3, the full variable domain is SAVISQKPSRDICQRGTSLTIQCQVDSQVTMMFWYRQQPGQSLTLIATANQGSEATYESGFVIDKFPISRPNLTFSTLTVSNMSPEDSSIYLCSVEDLDLSREQYFGPGTRLLVL.

J is TRBJ1-5 and V is TRBV27; maybe TRBD1 (6 bases). CDR3 length: 15 residues. V was shortened by 8 bases and J by 4 bases, with 18 bases between the two germline ends. CDR1 and CDR2 (germline): MNHEY, SMNVEV (reference sequence). The CDR3 spells CASGSTGNRNQPQHF. CDR3 bases: TGTGCCAGCGGCTCCACAGGGAATCGGAATCAGCCCCAGCATTTT.

This clonotype was counted a few times. The J gene is TRBJ2-7, the V gene TRBV29-1; 9 bases are shared with TRBD1. The V and J ends lost 7 bases and 4 bases, in that order; junction bases with no gene match: 8. The germline gives CDR1 SQVTM, CDR2 ANQGSEA. The CDR3 runs to 13 residues. The CDR3 DNA follows: TGCAGCGCCTGTGGACAGGGGAGATACGAGCAGTACTTC. Translated: CSACGQGRYEQYF.

As concerns this clonotype: This clone may be a read error of a much larger clone one base away. This sequence joins TRBV3-1 and TRBJ2-2, with D hard to call. The V gene lost 2 bases and the J gene lost 0 bases, with 1 base spanning the gap. The CDR3 length is 13 residues. CDR1 and CDR2 (germline): LGHDT, YNNKEL (reference sequence). The DNA for the CDR3 is TGTGCCAGCAGCCAACCGAACACCGGGGAGCTGTTTTTT. Its translation is CASSQPNTGELFF.

A few counts support this clonotype. This sequence joins TRBV28 and TRBJ2-2; D ambiguous. Trimming removed 5 bases at V and 7 bases at J, with 14 bases between. Germline lookup yields CDR1 MDHEN and CDR2 SYDVKM. There are 14 residues in the CDR3. As DNA, the CDR3 is TGTGCCAGCAGTCCCCCCCCTAAACTCGGGGAGCTGTTTTTT. Translating gives CASSPPPKLGELFF.

V and J are TRBV6-6 and TRBJ2-1, with 11 nucleotides matching TRBD2. The trim removed 8 bases at V and 9 bases at J, leaving 9 bases unmatched. In germline, CDR1 is MNHNY, CDR2 SVGAGI (reference sequence). The CDR3 has 14 residues. CDR3 coding DNA: TGTGCCAGCCAACGGACTAGCGGGTGGACTGAGCAGTTCTTC. This gives the protein CASQRTSGWTEQFF.

This clonotype was counted many times. One junction end disagrees with the germline gene, perhaps due to a read error. CDR3 protein: CASSLGGGLAKNIQYF. In nucleotides, the CDR3 is TGTGCCAGCAGCTTAGGGGGGGGCCTAGCCAAAAACATTCAGTACTTC. The genes are TRBV5-1 and TRBJ2-4; D possibly corresponds to TRBD2 (7 bases). CDR3 length: 16 amino acids. The germline gives CDR1 SGHRS, CDR2 YFSETQ.

This clonotype was observed a handful of times. V is TRBV20-1 and J is TRBJ2-4; TRBD2 matches at 8 bases. After removal of 3 bases from V and 8 bases from J, the junction contained 9 bases not matched to a gene. CDR3 length: 14 amino acids. Germline CDR1 reads DFQATT; CDR2 reads SNEGSKA (reference sequence). DNA of the CDR3: TGCAGTGCTAGTAGGCGGGGGGCGGGGGACATTCAGTACTTC. This encodes CSASRRGAGDIQYF.

This clonotype came up a few times. The CDR3 loop reads CASSIRTEIYEQYF. The CDR3 DNA reads as TGCGCCAGCAGCATTCGGACAGAGATCTACGAGCAGTACTTC. The J gene is TRBJ2-7, the V gene TRBV5-1, with a weak D call TRBD1 (6 bases). Deletions cut 4 bases from V and 3 bases from J, with 14 bases between. Germline V gene lookup returns CDR1 SGHRS and CDR2 YFSETQ. The CDR3 length is 14 residues.

This clonotype was observed at least ten times. V gene TRBV25-1 combines with J gene TRBJ2-1, with a weak D call TRBD2 (6 bases). The CDR3 runs 16 residues. Germline CDR1 reads MGHDK; CDR2 reads SYGVNS. V was cut by 1 base and J by 0 bases, with 10 bases left in between. CDR3 protein: CASSELLGLSYNEQFF. The CDR3 DNA is TGTGCCAGCAGTGAATTATTGGGACTCTCCTACAATGAGCAGTTCTTC.

The chain employs TRBV28 and TRBJ2-5; the D gene is possibly TRBD1 (6 bases). The V end lost 7 bases, the J end lost 2 bases, and 11 bases lay between the germline ends. This CDR3 comprises 13 residues. CDR1 MDHEN and CDR2 SYDVKM come from the germline V gene. The CDR3 DNA follows: TGTGCCAGCACCCCGGGACATCAAGAGACCCAGTACTTC. It is translated as CASTPGHQETQYF. Drawing the rest from reference TRBV28 and TRBJ2-5, the complete variable domain is DVKVTQSSRYLVKRTGEKVFLECVQDMDHENMFWYRQDPGLGLRLIYFSYDVKMKEKGDIPEGYSVSREKKERFSLILESASTNQTSMYLCASTPGHQETQYFGPGTRLLVL.

The chain couples TRBV25-1 to TRBJ2-3; TRBD1 is a possible D gene (5 bases). Germline CDR1 is MGHDK and CDR2 is SYGVNS. This CDR3 is 15 amino acids long. V dropped 2 bases and J dropped 4 bases, with 13 bases sitting between them. Here the CDR3 reads CASSEAGSISDTQYF. CDR3 DNA: TGTGCCAGCAGTGAAGCAGGGTCAATATCAGATACGCAGTATTTT.

In its sample, this clonotype was seen a few times. The rearrangement uses TRBV28 and TRBJ2-3; TRBD1 matches 11 bases. V was clipped by 5 bases and J by 7 bases; unmatched bases: 8. CDR1 is MDHEN, CDR2 SYDVKM, per germline. CDR3 length: 15 residues. This chain's CDR3 is CASSLPGTGGNTQYF. CDR3 sequence (DNA): TGTGCCAGCAGTCTACCCGGGACAGGGGGAAATACGCAGTATTTT. Full variable domain (remainder filled in from reference TRBV28 and TRBJ2-3): DVKVTQSSRYLVKRTGEKVFLECVQDMDHENMFWYRQDPGLGLRLIYFSYDVKMKEKGDIPEGYSVSREKKERFSLILESASTNQTSMYLCASSLPGTGGNTQYFGPGTRLTVL.

The chain links TRBV5-1 to TRBJ1-2; D is unclear. The length of the CDR3 is 12 residues. Germline CDR1 and CDR2: SGHRS and YFSETQ. V lost 0 bases and J lost 8, with 8 bases in between. CDR3 sequence (DNA): TGCGCCAGCAGCTTGGGGGTAGTGGGCTACACCTTC. As protein: CASSLGVVGYTF.

This clonotype was seen only a few times. This chain uses TRBV11-2 with TRBJ2-7, with D possibly matching TRBD1 (6 bases). The germline V gene encodes CDR1 SGHAT and CDR2 FQNNGV. This CDR3 has 16 amino acids. Between the trimmed V and J ends, which lost 0 bases and 4 bases, there was a span of 16 bases. CDR3 nucleotides: TGTGCCAGCAGCTTAGATTCCCGACAGGCGAGGTACGAGCAGTACTTC. Protein sequence: CASSLDSRQARYEQYF.

This clonotype has at least ten counts. This chain joins TRBV2 and TRBJ2-1; TRBD2 matches 9 bases. The CDR3 runs 14 residues. With 6 bases clipped from V and 7 bases from J, the junction kept 7 bases outside the gene matches. CDR1 SNHLY and CDR2 FYNNEI come from the germline V gene. The CDR3 coding sequence is TGTGCCAGCAGCGTAGCGGGAGTACATAATGAGCAGTTCTTC. Its translation: CASSVAGVHNEQFF.

The chain links TRBV20-1 to TRBJ1-1, with D unclear. V lost 2 bases and J lost 5, with 18 bases in between. Per the germline V gene, CDR1 is DFQATT and CDR2 is SNEGSKA (reference sequence). The CDR3 sequence is 15 residues long. As DNA, the CDR3 is TGCAGTGCTAGACCATCGGGAGGGCTGAGGACTGAAGCTTTCTTT. This translates into CSARPSGGLRTEAFF.